Presented here are 27 T cell receptor beta chains from one specimen sequenced in a study of blood T cell repertoires in COVID-19. Produced via immunoSEQ multiplex PCR; TCRdb's table is partial and in-frame only. The sample lists under 130,000 clones, 75% to 90% occurring once. The source material was peripheral blood. These receptors came from an elderly woman with acute or convalescent COVID-19.

The V and J genes are TRBV6-5 and TRBJ2-5; the match to TRBD2 covers 11 bases. With 4 bases clipped from V and 5 bases from J, the junction kept 9 bases outside the gene matches. In germline, CDR1 is MNHEY, CDR2 SVGAGI. This CDR3 spans 16 amino acids. In DNA form, the CDR3 reads TGTGCCAGCAGTTCAACTAGCGGGGGTCGAGTTGAGACCCAGTACTTC. Its translation: CASSSTSGGRVETQYF.

The chain employs TRBV6-5 and TRBJ1-3; the D gene is possibly TRBD1 (5 bases). This CDR3 has 13 amino acids. CDR1 and CDR2 from the germline V gene are MNHEY and SVGAGI. V lost 6 bases and J 4 bases, leaving 10 bases between the germline ends. The CDR3 DNA reads as TGTGCCAGCAGCCGGGACTTAGGAAACACCATATATTTT. It encodes CASSRDLGNTIYF.

Comments on this clone: In this CDR3 the conserved last residue, phenylalanine or tryptophan, is missing, so a read error is likely. This chain connects TRBV3-1 (or the pseudogene TRBV3-2) to TRBJ1-1; no reliable D call. The V end was cut by 1 base, the J end by 4 bases, with 4 bases between. The CDR3 has 12 amino acids. CDR1 LGHDT and CDR2 YNNKEL come from the germline V gene (reference sequence). CDR3 DNA sequence: TGTGCCAGCAGCCAAGGGGGCACTGAAGCTTTCCTT. Translated: CASSQGGTEAFL.

The CDR3 DNA follows: TGTGCCAGCAGCTTTGTTGGAGGGCTCGGAAACACCATATATTTT. It codes for CASSFVGGLGNTIYF. The chain employs TRBV7-9 and TRBJ1-3; D is undetermined. V was trimmed by 3 bases and J by 4 bases, leaving 13 bases between them. This CDR3 has 15 amino acids. Germline CDR1 and CDR2: SEHNR and FQNEAQ (reference sequence).

The rearrangement links TRBV4-1 to TRBJ2-7; 8 bases fit TRBD1. Trimming at V came to 1 base and at J to 6 bases, leaving 2 bases not matched to a gene. The CDR3 length is 13 residues. The germline V gene has CDR1 MGHRA and CDR2 YSYEKL. This chain's CDR3 is CASSQVDRGEQYF. The CDR3 DNA sequence: TGCGCCAGCAGCCAAGTAGACAGGGGCGAGCAGTACTTC.

The V call is TRBV11-3, the J call TRBJ1-2, with 7 bases fitting TRBD1. This CDR3 contains 19 residues. Germline-derived CDR1 and CDR2 are SGHNT and YENEEA. Trimming cost V 2 bases and J 0 bases; bases outside gene matches: 15. Here the CDR3 DNA reads TGTGCCAGCAGCTTATTCCCCTTACAGGGGCTATCGGCTAACTATGGCTACACCTTC. Residues: CASSLFPLQGLSANYGYTF.

The chain employs TRBV3-1 (or the pseudogene TRBV3-2) and TRBJ2-1; 10 bases line up with TRBD1. Trimming took 10 bases from V and 9 from J; bases not matched to a gene: 9. The CDR3 loop spans 13 amino acids. The germline V gene encodes CDR1 LGHDT and CDR2 YNNKEL (reference sequence). CDR3 residues: CAIGSGTGVEQFF. The CDR3 DNA follows: TGTGCCATCGGATCCGGGACAGGGGTTGAGCAGTTCTTC.

The gene calls are TRBV19 and TRBJ1-1; TRBD1 agrees at 7 bases. CDR1 is LNHDA, CDR2 SQIVND, per germline (reference sequence). Trimming at V came to 7 bases and at J to 4 bases, leaving 6 bases not matched to a gene. This CDR3 has 13 residues. The CDR3 here is CASKEQGSTEAFF. The DNA for the CDR3 is TGTGCCAGTAAGGAACAGGGGTCCACTGAAGCTTTCTTT. Full variable domain (rest looked up from reference TRBV19 and TRBJ1-1): DGGITQSPKYLFRKEGQNVTLSCEQNLNHDAMYWYRQDPGQGLRLIYYSQIVNDFQKGDIAEGYSVSREKKESFPLTVTSAQKNPTAFYLCASKEQGSTEAFFGQGTRLTVV.

Worth noting for this clone: At the DNA level, this CDR3 is encoded by other sequences in the same sample as well. The rearrangement joins TRBV6-5 to TRBJ2-3; weak D call: TRBD1 (5 bases). Per germline, CDR1 MNHEY and CDR2 SVGAGI. V was clipped by 2 bases and J by 0 bases, with 9 bases between them. The CDR3 is 15 amino acids. The CDR3 DNA follows: TGTGCCAGCAGTTACAGGGGCCTCAGCACAGATACGCAGTATTTT. Protein sequence: CASSYRGLSTDTQYF.

The chain is built from TRBV3-1 (or the pseudogene TRBV3-2) and TRBJ2-7, with TRBD2 matching 12 bases. CDR1 is LGHDT and CDR2 is YNNKEL in the germline V gene (reference sequence). This CDR3 is built from 16 residues. V shed 4 bases, J shed 3 bases, and the junction held 7 bases outside the gene matches. For the CDR3, the DNA is TGTGCCAGCAGCCCCACCCTAGCGGGGGGGCTCTACGAGCAGTACTTC. It codes for CASSPTLAGGLYEQYF.

The chain carries TRBV5-1 and TRBJ2-7; 7 nucleotides match TRBD2. The CDR3 totals 13 residues. J gave up 0 bases and V 7 bases, and 4 bases lay outside the gene matches. In germline, CDR1 is SGHRS, CDR2 YFSETQ. CDR3 nucleotides: TGCGCCAGCGCGGCTAGCGGCTCCTACGAGCAGTACTTC. Residues: CASAASGSYEQYF.

The chain couples TRBV2 to TRBJ2-7, with 8 nucleotides matching TRBD1. V trimming: 6 bases; J trimming: 5 bases; junction bases outside the gene matches: 9. This CDR3 has 14 amino acids. Germline CDR1 SNHLY, CDR2 FYNNEI. The CDR3 here is CASSAIRTGHEQYF. The CDR3 DNA reads as TGTGCCAGCAGCGCTATAAGGACAGGGCACGAGCAGTACTTC. The whole variable domain, filled in from reference TRBV2 and TRBJ2-7, reads EPEVTQTPSHQVTQMGQEVILRCVPISNHLYFYWYRQILGQKVEFLVSFYNNEISEKSEIFDDQFSVERPDGSNFTLKIRSTKLEDSAMYFCASSAIRTGHEQYFGPGTRLTVT.

DNA of the CDR3: TGTGCCACCAGCAGAGATTTCGGGGGTACCCACGAGCAGTACTTC. Translated: CATSRDFGGTHEQYF. The J gene is TRBJ2-7, the V gene TRBV15, with D possibly TRBD2 on 6 matching bases. Germline loops: CDR1 LNHNV, CDR2 YYDKDF (reference sequence). The CDR3 spans 15 residues. The V and J ends lost 0 bases and 5 bases respectively, with 14 bases between them.

For the CDR3, the DNA is TGTGCCAGCTCGGGTGACACAGGGCGCGCTGAAGCTTTCTTT. Amino acids: CASSGDTGRAEAFF. This chain joins TRBV6-5 and TRBJ1-1, with TRBD1 as a possible D gene (6 bases). In germline, CDR1 is MNHEY, CDR2 SVGAGI. The V end lost 8 bases, the J end lost 6 bases, and 19 bases lay between the germline ends. This CDR3 has 14 residues.

The J gene is TRBJ2-5, the V gene TRBV5-4, with 11 bases matching TRBD2. Germline V gene sequence: CDR1 SGHNT, CDR2 YYREEE (reference sequence). V lost 4 bases and J lost 5; bases outside the gene matches: 10. CDR3 length: 16 residues. The CDR3 DNA reads as TGTGCCAGCAGCATACCATCGACTAGCGGGGTTGAGACCCAGTACTTC. Residues: CASSIPSTSGVETQYF.

The chain employs TRBV6-5 and TRBJ1-5; 9 bases map to TRBD1. CDR3 length equals 14 residues. Per germline, CDR1 MNHEY and CDR2 SVGAGI. Trimming cost V 9 bases and J 5 bases; bases outside gene matches: 8. In DNA form, the CDR3 reads TGTGCCAGTAAGCGGACAGGGGAATATCAGCCCCAGCATTTT. This sequence encodes CASKRTGEYQPQHF.

The genes are TRBV5-1 and TRBJ2-7; D call uncertain. CDR3 length: 12 amino acids. CDR1 and CDR2 from the germline V gene are SGHRS and YFSETQ. The ends were cut back, 5 bases at V and 2 bases at J, with 8 bases in the middle. The CDR3 sequence: CASRGATYEQYF. The CDR3 DNA is TGCGCCAGCAGGGGCGCAACCTACGAGCAGTACTTC.

V is TRBV4-2 and J is TRBJ2-7; 7 bases agree with TRBD2. The CDR3 consists of 15 residues. J lost 1 base, V lost 1 base, and 4 bases had no gene match. Germline lookup yields CDR1 LGHNA and CDR2 YNFKEQ. CDR3 region: CASSQGSSGSYEQYF. CDR3 DNA: TGTGCCAGCAGCCAAGGGTCTAGCGGATCCTACGAGCAGTACTTC.

CDR3 nucleotide sequence: TGTGCCAGCAGTTTATGGACAACTGAAGGCTACACCTTC. Protein product: CASSLWTTEGYTF. The chain links TRBV28 to TRBJ1-2; D remains unclear. Trimming pared 0 bases from V and 8 bases from J, leaving 10 bases between. This CDR3 spans 13 amino acids. Germline lookup yields CDR1 MDHEN and CDR2 SYDVKM.

The rearrangement joins TRBV30 to TRBJ1-5, with no clear D. V shed 4 bases and J shed 3 bases, with 10 bases lying between them. The V gene's germline CDR1 is GTSNPN and CDR2 SVGIG (reference sequence). There are 13 residues in the CDR3. CDR3: CAWTRDNNQPQHF. In DNA, the CDR3 is TGTGCCTGGACCAGAGACAACAATCAGCCCCAGCATTTT.

This clone was counted between two and nine times. This sequence joins TRBV2 and TRBJ1-3; a possible D gene is TRBD1 (5 bases). CDR3 length: 13 amino acids. Trimming pared 5 bases from V and 4 bases from J, leaving 9 bases between. Germline CDR1 SNHLY, CDR2 FYNNEI. CDR3 in DNA: TGTGCCAGCAGTAGGGGCGCGGGAAACACCATATATTTT. Translated, it gives CASSRGAGNTIYF.

The rearrangement links TRBV2 to TRBJ1-6; D is ambiguous. The length of the CDR3 is 18 residues. V dropped 0 bases and J dropped 5 bases, with 17 bases sitting between them. Germline V gives CDR1 SNHLY, CDR2 FYNNEI. Here the CDR3 reads CASSEAPPTRVDNSPLHF. DNA for the CDR3: TGTGCCAGCAGTGAAGCGCCGCCTACACGGGTAGATAATTCACCCCTCCACTTT.

As DNA, the CDR3 is TGTGCCAGCAGCTTAAGCGAGCCGCCCCAGGATACGCAGTATTTT. It translates to CASSLSEPPQDTQYF. The chain recombines TRBV7-9 with TRBJ2-3; no firm D call. Per germline, CDR1 SEHNR and CDR2 FQNEAQ (reference sequence). This CDR3 is built from 15 residues. Between the trimmed V and J ends, which lost 2 bases and 6 bases, there was a span of 15 bases.

The chain couples TRBV24-1 to TRBJ2-7, with D possibly TRBD1 on 6 matching bases. With 1 base removed from V and 2 bases from J, the gap between germline ends came to 11 bases. Germline CDR1 and CDR2: KGHDR and SFDVKD. This CDR3 comprises 15 residues. The CDR3 region has the DNA TGTGCCACCAGTGATTTCAAGACAGGAACCTACGAGCAGTACTTC. It is translated as CATSDFKTGTYEQYF.

J is TRBJ1-3 and V is TRBV14; 8 nucleotides line up with TRBD1. The CDR3 runs to 22 residues. J lost 2 bases, V lost 0 bases, and 21 bases had no gene match. Germline loops: CDR1 SGHDN, CDR2 FVKESK. The CDR3 DNA sequence: TGTGCCAGCAGCCAAGATAATGAAATCGGGACAGGCCACTTAACGGCTGGAAACACCATATATTTT. Encoded protein: CASSQDNEIGTGHLTAGNTIYF.

CDR3 in DNA: TGTGCCAGCAGCCAAGCGATGAGGGGGCCCGGGGCCAACGTCCTGACTTTC. Its translation: CASSQAMRGPGANVLTF. The chain recombines TRBV3-1 (or the pseudogene TRBV3-2) with TRBJ2-6, with 7 bases fitting TRBD1. V lost 1 base to trimming and J lost 4 bases; unmatched junction nucleotides: 7. In germline, CDR1 is LGHDT, CDR2 YNNKEL (reference sequence). This CDR3 contains 17 residues.

A few counts support this clone. The chain employs TRBV27 and TRBJ1-1; a weak D match, TRBD1 (6 bases). The CDR3 extends over 11 amino acids. Trimming cost V 7 bases and J 4 bases, with 7 bases left between them. Germline CDR1 is MNHEY and CDR2 is SMNVEV (reference sequence). Here the CDR3 reads CASTRGTEAFF. Written as DNA, the CDR3 is TGTGCCAGCACCAGGGGCACTGAAGCTTTCTTT.